This T cell receptor (beta chain) stems from a study of T-cell reconstitution after alpha-beta-depleted transplantation in children. Unique molecular identifiers were built into the TCRbeta library. In TCRdb, the PCR reads were re-called with MiXCR into one record per CDR3 protein. The data show about 580,000 distinct CDR3 sequences, 20% to 25% seen once. V shed 3 bases and J shed 0 bases, with 9 bases lying between them. The CDR3 contains 13 residues. The germline gives CDR1 DFQATT, CDR2 SNEGSKA (reference sequence). This clonotype was seen a few times. The sequencing used PBMCs, mostly from graft donor cells, collected 360 days after TCRalphabeta/CD19-depleted stem cell transplant. The clonotype was recovered from a boy younger than two who had a stem cell transplant for acute myeloid leukemia, so the T cells may come from the graft donor. The chain joins TRBV20-1 to TRBJ2-7, with D unresolved. This CDR3 reads CSARPSSSYEQYV. CDR3 bases: TGCAGTGCTAGGCCTAGTAGCTCCTACGAGCAGTACGTC.